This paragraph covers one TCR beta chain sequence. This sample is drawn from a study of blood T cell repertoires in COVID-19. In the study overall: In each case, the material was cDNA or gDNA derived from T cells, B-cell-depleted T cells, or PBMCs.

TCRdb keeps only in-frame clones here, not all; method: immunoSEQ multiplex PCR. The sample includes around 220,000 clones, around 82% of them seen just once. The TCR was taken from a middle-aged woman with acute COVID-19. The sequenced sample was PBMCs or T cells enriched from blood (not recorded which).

CDR3 amino acids: CASSHGIGRGTDTQYF. Here the CDR3 DNA reads TGTGCCAGCAGCCATGGAATAGGCAGGGGCACAGATACGCAGTATTTT. The chain links TRBV3-1 (or the pseudogene TRBV3-2) to TRBJ2-3; possible D gene TRBD1, 5 bases. There are 16 residues in the CDR3. V shed 3 bases and J shed 1 base, with 14 bases lying between them. Germline lookup yields CDR1 LGHDT and CDR2 YNNKEL (reference sequence).